Shown below are 19 T cell receptor beta chains from a single sample sequenced in a study of shared clonotypes between healthy human individuals (dated by TCRdb to the early 2020s). CD8 naive samples were obtained by positive selection for CCR7 among CD45RO-negative cells, yielding a CD45RA+CCR7+ population from which TemRA cells were excluded. Receptor amplification or capture employed the immunoSEQ multiplex PCR assay. TCRdb carries this immuneACCESS record with in-frame sequences only. Its versions omit some clonotypes, under half of them owing to an unresolved V gene in the studies checked, with the rest unexplained. This sample comprises approximately 2,200,000 clones, 85% to 95% of them detected only once. In total, the top ten clones hold about 1.8% of the sample. The specimen was naive CD8+ T cells from PBMCs. Explained via the paper, the cell subset or site label denotes: CD45RA+CCR7+. These receptors all come from a man aged 18 to 35 in good health. Some clones in this sample may be carry-over from other donors' samples.

As to this clone: A junction boundary mismatches the germline segment, possibly from a read error. The CDR3 bases are TGTGCCAGCAGCTTAACCGCCGGGGGGGCCACAAATACGCAGTATTTT. Its translation: CASSLTAGGATNTQYF. V usage is TRBV7-3 and J usage is TRBJ2-3; TRBD2 agrees at 8 bases. This CDR3 region has 16 residues. Germline CDR1 and CDR2: SGHTA and FQGTGA.

This chain uses TRBV15 with TRBJ2-3, with 9 bases that match TRBD2. This CDR3 comprises 18 residues. The germline CDR1 and CDR2 sequences are LNHNV and YYDKDF (reference sequence). Trimming cost V 6 bases and J 0 bases; bases outside gene matches: 13. As DNA, the CDR3 is TGTGCCACCAGGAGAAGCGGGAGGACCCCTTCTAGCACAGATACGCAGTATTTT. As protein: CATRRSGRTPSSTDTQYF.

The chain couples TRBV5-1 to TRBJ2-5; 7 nucleotides align to TRBD1. Germline-derived CDR1 and CDR2 are SGHRS and YFSETQ. This CDR3 has 15 residues. Germline trimming cut 0 bases from V and 5 bases from J; bases unmatched to any gene: 7. Here the CDR3 DNA reads TGCGCCAGCAGCTTGGCCTGGGACAGTTGGGAGACCCAGTACTTC. Its protein product is CASSLAWDSWETQYF.

This clone was counted a single time. The chain has TRBV11-3 and TRBJ2-2; tentative D call: TRBD1 (6 bases). V lost 6 bases and J lost 4, with 9 bases in between. CDR1 is SGHNT, CDR2 YENEEA, per germline. CDR3 length: 13 residues. The CDR3 DNA is TGTGCCAGCAGACTCAGGGGCACCGGGGAGCTGTTTTTT. This encodes CASRLRGTGELFF.

The V and J genes are TRBV11-2 and TRBJ2-1, with a weak D call TRBD1 (5 bases). The CDR3 has 16 residues. Germline V gene data show CDR1 as SGHAT and CDR2 as FQNNGV. With 5 bases removed from V and 7 bases from J, the gap between germline ends came to 21 bases. CDR3 bases: TGTGCCAGCAGCCCTGACGTGAGACAGTACGTTAATGAGCAGTTCTTC. Its protein product is CASSPDVRQYVNEQFF.

The rearrangement links TRBV28 to TRBJ2-1; TRBD2 agrees at 8 bases. The CDR3 loop spans 16 amino acids. V lost 2 bases, J lost 2 bases, and 5 bases stayed unmatched. Germline V gene lookup returns CDR1 MDHEN and CDR2 SYDVKM. The CDR3 nucleotides read TGTGCCAGCAGTTTAACGGCTAGCGGGCCCTACAATGAGCAGTTCTTC. Amino acid sequence: CASSLTASGPYNEQFF.

The rearrangement links TRBV5-1 to TRBJ2-3; possibly TRBD1 for D (6 bases). Germline-derived CDR1 and CDR2 are SGHRS and YFSETQ. The CDR3 length is 13 residues. The V end lost 5 bases, the J end lost 2 bases, and 9 bases lay between the germline ends. The CDR3 loop is CASRDRATDTQYF. The CDR3 region has the DNA TGCGCCAGCAGGGACAGAGCCACAGATACGCAGTATTTT.

Notes on this clone: This specimen includes other DNA sequences encoding the same CDR3. The chain uses TRBV29-1 and TRBJ2-7, with D possibly being TRBD1 or TRBD2 (5 bases each). Per the germline V gene, CDR1 is SQVTM and CDR2 is ANQGSEA. Trimming removed 2 bases from V and 4 bases from J, with 6 bases in between. The CDR3 has 11 amino acids. The CDR3, as DNA: TGCAGCGTTGAATGGGGGTACGAGCAGTACTTC. This sequence encodes CSVEWGYEQYF.

J is TRBJ2-7 and V is TRBV28; perhaps TRBD1 as D (6 bases). This CDR3 has 15 amino acids. V dropped 9 bases and J dropped 2 bases, with 20 bases sitting between them. Germline V gives CDR1 MDHEN, CDR2 SYDVKM. CDR3 nucleotides: TGTGCCAGTCAATCGACCCGGGACAAAGCCTACGAGCAGTACTTC. This sequence encodes CASQSTRDKAYEQYF.

This chain connects TRBV11-1 to TRBJ2-7; 7 nucleotides agree with TRBD1. CDR1 SGHAT and CDR2 FQDESV come from the germline V gene (reference sequence). V was clipped by 0 bases and J by 4 bases; unmatched bases: 6. This CDR3 is 15 amino acids long. The CDR3 bases are TGTGCCAGCAGCTTAGCACAGGGGATTAGGTACGAGCAGTACTTC. It codes for CASSLAQGIRYEQYF.

The chain has TRBV10-3 and TRBJ2-7; either TRBD1 or TRBD2 may fit D (5 bases each). From germline, CDR1 is ENHRY and CDR2 SYGVKD. The CDR3 runs 16 residues. Between the trimmed V and J ends, which lost 1 base and 4 bases, there was a span of 17 bases. The CDR3: CAISEFSRDGVYEQYF. The CDR3 DNA sequence: TGTGCCATCAGTGAGTTCTCTCGGGACGGTGTGTACGAGCAGTACTTC.

The V and J genes are TRBV7-8 and TRBJ2-7; either TRBD1 or TRBD2 may fit D (6 bases each). The CDR3 covers 14 residues. Germline CDR1 is SGHVS and CDR2 is FQNEAQ. V shed 0 bases and J shed 3 bases, with 9 bases lying between them. As DNA, the CDR3 is TGTGCCAGCAGCTTAGCGGAGGGGGTCTACGAGCAGTACTTC. Translated: CASSLAEGVYEQYF.

The V and J genes are TRBV27 and TRBJ1-2; 11 bases align to TRBD1. This CDR3 region has 16 residues. Germline CDR1 reads MNHEY; CDR2 reads SMNVEV (reference sequence). V gave up 0 bases and J gave up 6 bases; unmatched junction bases: 6. CDR3 coding DNA: TGTGCCAGCAGTTTATCCGGACAGGGGGCTTTGGATGGCTACACCTTC. Its translation is CASSLSGQGALDGYTF.

This clone has a handful of counts. V gene TRBV11-2 combines with J gene TRBJ2-7; no clear D. V lost 3 bases and J 4 bases, leaving 7 bases between the germline ends. The V gene's germline CDR1 is SGHAT and CDR2 FQNNGV. The CDR3 runs to 12 residues. The CDR3 protein is CASSFWPYEQYF. CDR3 DNA sequence: TGTGCCAGCAGCTTTTGGCCATACGAGCAGTACTTC.

Concerning this clone itself: The same CDR3 can be traced to other DNA sequences in this sample. The rearrangement uses TRBV13 and TRBJ2-7, with D hard to call. V was cut by 4 bases and J by 1 base, with 5 bases left in between. The CDR3 is 12 residues long. Germline values: CDR1 PRHDT, CDR2 FYEKMQ (reference sequence). CDR3: CASSSGSYEQYF. CDR3 coding DNA: TGTGCCAGCAGCTCCGGGTCCTACGAGCAGTACTTC. The variable domain in full, completed from reference TRBV13 and TRBJ2-7, reads AAGVIQSPRHLIKEKRETATLKCYPIPRHDTVYWYQQGPGQDPQFLISFYEKMQSDKGSIPDRFSAQQFSDYHSELNMSSLELGDSALYFCASSSGSYEQYFGPGTRLTVT.

This sequence joins TRBV6-6 and TRBJ2-3, with no clear D. CDR1 MNHNY and CDR2 SVGAGI come from the germline V gene (reference sequence). Trimming removed 7 bases from V and 5 bases from J, with 19 bases in between. The CDR3 covers 15 residues. The CDR3 is CASTSRKQPVDTQYF. The CDR3 DNA reads TGTGCCAGCACCTCCAGGAAACAACCGGTAGATACGCAGTATTTT.

The chain recombines TRBV10-2 with TRBJ2-2; the D is unclear. The CDR3 is made up of 16 amino acids. The germline V and J ends were trimmed by 6 bases and 0 bases, with 14 bases remaining between them. The germline V gene has CDR1 WSHSY and CDR2 SAAADI. CDR3 amino acids: CASSSRATPNTGELFF. The DNA for the CDR3 is TGCGCCAGCAGCTCTCGGGCCACCCCGAACACCGGGGAGCTGTTTTTT.

The chain combines TRBV9 with TRBJ2-2; 13 bases align to TRBD2. Germline V lookup: CDR1 SGDLS, CDR2 YYNGEE. The CDR3 extends over 18 amino acids. With V trimmed by 3 bases and J by 2 bases, 7 bases remained unmatched. DNA of the CDR3: TGTGCCAGCAGCGCCAAACTAGCGGGAGGGCCCAACACCGGGGAGCTGTTTTTT. It translates to CASSAKLAGGPNTGELFF.

The chain combines TRBV5-1 with TRBJ2-3, with D possibly TRBD1 on 5 matching bases. The V gene lost 0 bases and the J gene lost 4 bases, with 12 bases spanning the gap. The V gene's germline CDR1 is SGHRS and CDR2 YFSETQ. The CDR3 has 15 residues. The CDR3 protein is CASSLEWGRPDTQYF. CDR3 DNA: TGCGCCAGCAGCTTGGAATGGGGCCGCCCAGATACGCAGTATTTT.